A selection of T cell receptor beta chains follows, all from one sample in a study of T cell responses to AZD1222 COVID-19 vaccine. This table comes from immunoSEQ multiplex PCR, and its TCRdb copy is limited to in-frame clones, with some not included. The sample has about 130,000 clones, approximately 95% seen once; the top ten hold around 7.1%. This specimen was peripheral blood, taken 28 days after the second AZD1222 dose. The receptors were sampled from an adult who received the AZD1222 COVID-19 vaccine. Both conserved end residues are part of each CDR3. A D gene is named only where the DNA matches it firmly. Clone sizes are given selectively: once, few, many, or a class where the clone is expanded.

abundance	j_gene	v_gene	d_gene	CDR3aa	CDR3nt
NA	TRBJ1-2	TRBV14	TRBD1	CASSLRRGHGYTF	TGTGCCAGCAGCCTTCGGAGGGGGCATGGCTACACCTTC
NA	TRBJ1-2	TRBV2	NA	CASSEQRSDTF	TGTGCCAGCAGTGAACAGAGATCCGACACCTTC
NA	TRBJ2-7	TRBV29-1	NA	CSVEERSGGPHYEQYF	TGCAGCGTTGAAGAACGGTCGGGCGGGCCACACTACGAGCAGTACTTC
NA	TRBJ1-2	TRBV4-3	NA	CASSQGVRGYGYTF	TGCGCCAGCAGCCAAGGAGTCCGGGGCTATGGCTACACCTTC
NA	TRBJ1-5	TRBV5-4	TRBD1	CATGTGGDSNQPQHF	TGTGCCACGGGGACAGGGGGGGATAGCAATCAGCCCCAGCATTTT
NA	TRBJ1-4	TRBV9	NA	CASSPSEGGDADF	TGTGCCAGCAGCCCATCAGAGGGGGGGGACGCCGATTTT
NA	TRBJ2-7	TRBV27	NA	CASSLGRQGLTYEQYF	TGTGCCAGCAGTTTAGGTCGCCAGGGCCTCACCTACGAGCAGTACTTC
NA	TRBJ1-4	TRBV3-1/TRBV3-2	TRBD1	CASSQASAGGKLFF	TGTGCCAGCAGCCAAGCATCGGCAGGGGGAAAACTGTTTTTT
NA	TRBJ1-2	TRBV6-5	NA	CASSYGRQAPYYGYTF	TGTGCCAGCAGTTACGGGCGACAGGCTCCCTACTATGGCTACACCTTC
NA	TRBJ1-5	TRBV18	TRBD1	CASSPSGTGGDQPQHF	TGTGCCAGCTCACCATCCGGGACAGGGGGGGATCAGCCCCAGCATTTT
NA	TRBJ1-1	TRBV5-5	NA	CASSFESGVGTEAFF	TGTGCCAGCAGCTTTGAATCCGGGGTCGGCACTGAAGCTTTCTTT
NA	TRBJ1-1	TRBV30	TRBD1	CAWSRGQGSTEAFF	TGTGCCTGGAGTAGGGGACAGGGTTCCACTGAAGCTTTCTTT
NA	TRBJ2-7	TRBV4-1	TRBD2	CASSQEGPGGAFHEQYF	TGCGCCAGCAGCCAAGAGGGCCCCGGGGGGGCCTTTCACGAGCAGTACTTC
NA	TRBJ1-2	TRBV18	NA	CASSLGGQSYGYTF	TGTGCCAGCTCACTCGGAGGTCAATCCTATGGCTACACCTTC
NA	TRBJ1-5	TRBV7-2	NA	CASSLGRQGNQPQHF	TGTGCCAGCAGCTTAGGGCGACAAGGGAATCAGCCCCAGCATTTT
NA	TRBJ2-7	TRBV5-6	NA	CASSLVVGGHEQYF	TGTGCCAGCAGCTTGGTCGTCGGCGGTCACGAGCAGTACTTC
NA	TRBJ1-1	TRBV10-1	NA	CASSGRGPEAFF	TGCGCCAGCAGTGGCCGCGGGCCTGAAGCTTTCTTT
NA	TRBJ2-2	TRBV3-1/TRBV3-2	TRBD1	CASSRQGGTGELFF	TGTGCCAGCAGCCGACAGGGGGGCACCGGGGAGCTGTTTTTT
once	TRBJ2-5	TRBV4-1	NA	CASSQSGKETQYF	TGCGCCAGCAGCCAATCTGGGAAAGAGACCCAGTACTTC
NA	TRBJ2-3	TRBV6-5	NA	CASRDIRTDTQYF	TGTGCCAGCCGGGACATTCGCACAGATACGCAGTATTTT
NA	TRBJ2-5	TRBV9	NA	CASSVGGTQYF	TGTGCCAGCAGCGTAGGAGGGACCCAGTACTTC
NA	TRBJ1-3	TRBV19	NA	CASSPTRSDSGNTIYF	TGTGCCAGTAGTCCGACCCGATCGGACTCTGGAAACACCATATATTTT
NA	TRBJ2-5	TRBV5-1	TRBD2	CASSYAGGAETQYF	TGCGCCAGCAGCTACGCGGGGGGGGCAGAGACCCAGTACTTC
NA	TRBJ1-5	TRBV12-3/TRBV12-4	NA	CASSFGMNQPQHF	TGTGCCAGCAGTTTTGGGATGAATCAGCCCCAGCATTTT
NA	TRBJ2-2	TRBV5-4	NA	CASSLSRGANTGELFF	TGTGCCAGCAGCTTGTCGAGGGGCGCTAACACCGGGGAGCTGTTTTTT
NA	TRBJ1-5	TRBV19	NA	CASSTTQSSNQPQHF	TGTGCCAGTAGCACCACGCAGTCTAGCAATCAGCCCCAGCATTTT
once	TRBJ1-2	TRBV6-6	TRBD1	CASSQTGTDYGYTF	TGTGCCAGCTCGCAAACCGGGACAGACTATGGCTACACCTTC
NA	TRBJ1-1	TRBV21-1	NA	CASSKVKENTEAFF	TGTGCCAGCAGCAAGGTAAAAGAGAACACTGAAGCTTTCTTT
NA	TRBJ1-6	TRBV27	NA	CASSLAAGVPPLHF	TGTGCCAGCAGTTTAGCGGCAGGGGTCCCACCCCTCCACTTT
once	TRBJ1-1	TRBV11-2	NA	CASSLDRNEAFF	TGTGCCAGCAGCTTAGACCGCAACGAAGCTTTCTTT
NA	TRBJ2-7	TRBV5-1	TRBD1	CASSLNGQGGLYEQYF	TGCGCCAGCAGCTTAAATGGACAGGGAGGTCTCTACGAGCAGTACTTC
NA	TRBJ2-1	TRBV5-4	TRBD2	CASRQAGGPIEQFF	TGTGCCAGCAGACAAGCGGGGGGGCCTATTGAGCAGTTCTTC
NA	TRBJ1-2	TRBV19	NA	CASSIAGTSYGYTF	TGTGCCAGTAGTATAGCAGGGACGTCCTATGGCTACACCTTC
NA	TRBJ2-7	TRBV5-1	TRBD1	CASSPRQGAIPHEQYF	TGCGCCAGCAGCCCCAGACAGGGGGCCATTCCCCACGAGCAGTACTTC
NA	TRBJ2-3	TRBV4-1	TRBD2	CASSQVGMTKREKTDTQYF	TGCGCCAGCAGCCAAGTGGGGATGACGAAGCGGGAAAAAACAGATACGCAGTATTTT
once	TRBJ2-2	TRBV5-1	TRBD1	CASSSTGGPNTGELFF	TGCGCCAGCAGCTCCACAGGGGGCCCGAACACCGGGGAGCTGTTTTTT
NA	TRBJ1-2	TRBV3-1/TRBV3-2	NA	CASSHYTGSYGYTF	TGTGCCAGCAGCCATTATACAGGGAGCTATGGCTACACCTTC